This TCR beta chain was captured in a study of T-cell memory formation after mild COVID-19. General study results and limits: The finding that pre-infection memory included some responding clones suggested that cross-reactive memory joined. Chiefly within CM and EM were the contracting CD4+ clones; CD8+ ones were within EMRA. Clones shrinking from day 15 to 85 showed even CD4/CD8 mixes; later expanders tilted CD4+.

Sample barcodes and UMIs were carried by the TCR alpha and TCR beta cDNA libraries that 5'RACE generated with constant-segment primers. TCRdb itself ran the 5' RACE reads through MiXCR, one entry per CDR3 protein. The repertoire holds roughly 150,000 distinct CDR3 sequences, with around 15% as singletons. CDR1 and CDR2 (germline): MGHRA, YSYEKL. Trimming took 4 bases from V and 0 from J; bases not matched to a gene: 7. This CDR3 region has 18 residues. As for this clonotype: Its antigen is unidentified.

The source of this sequence is an adult woman who had mild COVID-19 (a few samples of this study predate the infection). Cell type and time point are not known. The chain combines TRBV4-1 with TRBJ2-3, with 13 bases identical to TRBD2. Material: PBMCs or a T cell subset sorted from them (not recorded which). The CDR3 sequence: CASSRGLAGATSTDTQYF. The DNA of the CDR3 is TGCGCCAGCAGCCGAGGACTAGCGGGGGCCACTAGCACAGATACGCAGTATTTT.